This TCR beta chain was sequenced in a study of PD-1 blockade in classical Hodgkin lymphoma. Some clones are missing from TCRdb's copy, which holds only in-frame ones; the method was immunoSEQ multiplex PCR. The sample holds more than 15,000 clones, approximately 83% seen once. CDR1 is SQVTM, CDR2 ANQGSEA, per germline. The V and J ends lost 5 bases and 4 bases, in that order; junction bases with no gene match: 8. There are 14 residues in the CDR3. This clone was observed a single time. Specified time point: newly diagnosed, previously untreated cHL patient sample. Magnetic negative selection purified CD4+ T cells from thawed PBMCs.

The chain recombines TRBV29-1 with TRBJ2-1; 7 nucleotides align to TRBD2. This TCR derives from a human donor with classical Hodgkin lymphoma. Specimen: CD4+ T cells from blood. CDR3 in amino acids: CSVSEISGYNEQFF. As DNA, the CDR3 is TGCAGCGTTTCGGAGATTAGCGGGTACAATGAGCAGTTCTTC.